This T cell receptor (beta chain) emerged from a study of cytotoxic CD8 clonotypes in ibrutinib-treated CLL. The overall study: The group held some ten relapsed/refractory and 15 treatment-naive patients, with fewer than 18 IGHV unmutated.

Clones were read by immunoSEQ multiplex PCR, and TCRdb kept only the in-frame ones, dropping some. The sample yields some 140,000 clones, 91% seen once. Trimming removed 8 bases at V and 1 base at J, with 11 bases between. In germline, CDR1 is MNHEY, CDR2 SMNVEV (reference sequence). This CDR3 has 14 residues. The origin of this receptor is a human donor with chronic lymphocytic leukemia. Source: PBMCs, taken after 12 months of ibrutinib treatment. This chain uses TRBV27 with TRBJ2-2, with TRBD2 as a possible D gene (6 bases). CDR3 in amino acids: CASWGEGNTGELFF. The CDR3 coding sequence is TGTGCCAGCTGGGGGGAAGGGAACACCGGGGAGCTGTTTTTT.